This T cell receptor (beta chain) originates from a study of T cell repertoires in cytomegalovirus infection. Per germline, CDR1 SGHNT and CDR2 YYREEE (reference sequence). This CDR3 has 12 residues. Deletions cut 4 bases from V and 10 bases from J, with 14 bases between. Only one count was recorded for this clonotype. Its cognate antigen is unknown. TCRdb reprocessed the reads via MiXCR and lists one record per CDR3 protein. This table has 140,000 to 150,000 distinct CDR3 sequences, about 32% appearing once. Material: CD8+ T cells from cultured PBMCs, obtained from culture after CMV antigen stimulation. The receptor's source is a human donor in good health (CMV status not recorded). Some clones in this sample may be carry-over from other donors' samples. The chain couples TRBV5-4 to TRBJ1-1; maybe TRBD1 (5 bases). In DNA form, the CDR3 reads TGTGCCAGCAGCCCGGACATAGGAAGAGCTTTCTTT. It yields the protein CASSPDIGRAFF. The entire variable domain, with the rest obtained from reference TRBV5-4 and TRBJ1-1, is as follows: ETGVTQSPTHLIKTRGQQVTLRCSSQSGHNTVSWYQQALGQGPQFIFQYYREEENGRGNFPPRFSGLQFPNYSSELNVNALELDDSALYLCASSPDIGRAFFGQGTRLTVV.